This T cell receptor (beta chain) was sequenced in a study of T cell repertoires in cytomegalovirus infection. About the study: Public TCR beta signatures were indicative of both CMV infection and a matching HLA type.

Germline-derived CDR1 and CDR2 are MNHEY and SVGEGT. The J segment lost 3 bases and the V segment lost 4 bases, leaving 19 bases of the junction unmatched. This CDR3 contains 20 residues. This clonotype came up many times. TCRdb called the reads again in MiXCR, with one record for every CDR3 protein. The sample carries approximately 160,000 distinct CDR3 sequences, under 20% recorded once. The chain carries TRBV6-2 or TRBV6-3 and TRBJ2-1, with 9 bases matching TRBD2. The sequenced sample was CD8+ T cells from PBMCs. The origin of this receptor is a human donor in good health (CMV status not recorded). Some clones in this sample may be carry-over from other donors' samples. In DNA, the CDR3 is TGTGCCAGCAGTTGGCAGAAGTCCTGGACTAGCGCCCGAGACTACAATGAGCAGTTCTTC. It translates to CASSWQKSWTSARDYNEQFF.